The 2 T cell receptor beta chains presented below share a single source sample, sequenced in a study of T cell repertoires and leukemia-associated antigens. The antigens these receptors bind are not known. One entry per CDR3 protein, called by TCRdb with MiXCR from the 5' RACE reads. Among roughly 12,000 distinct CDR3 sequences listed, just over 40% were seen once. The specimen sequenced was CD3+ T cells sorted from blood and cultured. The source of these receptors is a female donor in good health.

The table lists this clonotype with a few counts. The CDR3 region is CASSSTGISYNEQFF. CDR3 DNA: TGTGCCAGCAGCTCTACAGGGATCTCCTACAATGAGCAGTTCTTC. The J gene is TRBJ2-1, the V gene TRBV7-2; D possibly corresponds to TRBD1 (6 bases). This CDR3 is built from 15 residues. CDR1 SGHTA and CDR2 FQGNSA come from the germline V gene. Trimming took 4 bases from V and 0 from J, leaving 10 bases between them.

This clonotype is termed medium-sized (0.01 to 0.1%). The CDR3 spells CASSPLAGLEQYF. For the CDR3, the DNA is TGCGCCAGCAGCCCCCTGGCAGGGCTCGAGCAGTACTTC. The rearrangement links TRBV4-1 to TRBJ2-7; perhaps TRBD1 as D (5 bases). Trimming took 4 bases from V and 6 from J, leaving 13 bases between them. The CDR3 loop spans 13 amino acids. Per germline, CDR1 MGHRA and CDR2 YSYEKL.